One sample yielded the 22 T cell receptor beta chains listed below, sequenced in a study of T cell responses to AZD1222 COVID-19 vaccine. Profiling relied on immunoSEQ multiplex PCR, and the TCRdb table lists in-frame clones only, not all of them. The repertoire holds approximately 160,000 clones, with about 90% as singletons. This sample comprised peripheral blood, obtained 28 days after the second AZD1222 dose. Source of these receptors: an adult who received the AZD1222 COVID-19 vaccine.

This sequence joins TRBV6-1 and TRBJ1-5, with 7 positions matching TRBD1. The V and J ends lost 1 base and 0 bases, in that order; junction bases with no gene match: 3. The CDR3 sequence is 16 residues long. Germline CDR1 is MNHNS and CDR2 is SASEGT. The CDR3 DNA is TGTGCCAGCAGTGAAGGGACAGGTTATAGCAATCAGCCCCAGCATTTT. Protein sequence: CASSEGTGYSNQPQHF.

The chain combines TRBV7-9 with TRBJ2-1, with TRBD2 identical over 7 bases. The CDR3 sequence is 14 residues long. The V gene's germline CDR1 is SEHNR and CDR2 FQNEAQ (reference sequence). Unmatched junction bases numbered 4, after V lost 2 bases and J lost 6 bases. CDR3 protein: CASSLQRGLNEQFF. The CDR3 DNA reads TGTGCCAGCAGCTTACAGCGGGGCCTCAATGAGCAGTTCTTC.

This chain uses TRBV6-5 with TRBJ1-6; D ambiguous. Trimming took off 6 bases at V and 7 bases at J, with 13 bases between the two ends. The CDR3 is made up of 14 amino acids. Germline V CDR1 and CDR2: MNHEY, SVGAGI. Written as DNA, the CDR3 is TGTGCCAGCAGCTGGACCTTAGGGAATTCACCCCTCCACTTT. Its protein product is CASSWTLGNSPLHF.

V usage is TRBV19 and J usage is TRBJ1-1; D gene uncertain. The CDR3 consists of 15 residues. The germline CDR1 and CDR2 sequences are LNHDA and SQIVND (reference sequence). V dropped 3 bases and J dropped 4 bases, with 15 bases sitting between them. The CDR3 is CASSITGSQSTEAFF. The CDR3 coding sequence is TGTGCCAGTAGTATTACCGGCAGCCAGAGCACTGAAGCTTTCTTT.

Only one count was recorded for this clone. The V and J genes are TRBV6-5 and TRBJ1-6, with D unresolved. Germline CDR1 is MNHEY and CDR2 is SVGAGI. V lost 8 bases, J lost 8 bases, and 10 bases lay in between. The CDR3 sequence is 12 residues long. CDR3 protein: CASQVRDSPLHF. CDR3 sequence (DNA): TGTGCCAGCCAGGTTAGGGATTCACCCCTCCACTTT.

The rearrangement uses TRBV7-9 and TRBJ1-3, with D hard to call. Per the germline V gene, CDR1 is SEHNR and CDR2 is FQNEAQ (reference sequence). The CDR3 runs 15 residues. V lost 4 bases, J lost 3 bases, and 13 bases lay in between. In DNA form, the CDR3 reads TGTGCCAGCAGCTCCCCCTTGAGGGTTGGAAACACCATATATTTT. The encoded protein is CASSSPLRVGNTIYF.

V gene TRBV11-1 combines with J gene TRBJ2-2, with 7 bases that match TRBD1. This CDR3 has 16 amino acids. After removal of 2 bases from V and 0 bases from J, the junction contained 3 bases not matched to a gene. Per the germline V gene, CDR1 is SGHAT and CDR2 is FQDESV (reference sequence). CDR3 nucleotides: TGTGCCAGCAGCTTACGACAGGGATCGAACACCGGGGAGCTGTTTTTT. The encoded protein is CASSLRQGSNTGELFF.

Worth noting for this clone: At the DNA level, this CDR3 is encoded by other sequences in the same sample as well. CDR3 residues: CASSYSSSGNTIYF. CDR3 nucleotides: TGTGCCAGCAGTTATTCCTCGTCCGGAAACACCATATATTTT. V usage is TRBV6-5 and J usage is TRBJ1-3; no definite D call. Germline loops: CDR1 MNHEY, CDR2 SVGAGI. Trimming took off 3 bases at V and 4 bases at J, with 10 bases between the two ends. The CDR3 sequence is 14 residues long.

The chain uses TRBV6-5 and TRBJ1-5; D is perhaps TRBD1 (6 bases). Germline loops: CDR1 MNHEY, CDR2 SVGAGI. The CDR3 extends over 14 amino acids. V was pared by 6 bases and J by 4 bases, with 13 bases between. The CDR3 loop is CASSLRGRNQPQHF. The CDR3 coding sequence is TGTGCCAGCAGCCTCAGGGGTAGGAATCAGCCCCAGCATTTT.

The chain joins TRBV2 to TRBJ2-2; D not certain. Trimming took 4 bases from V and 4 from J, leaving 1 base between them. CDR3 length equals 11 residues. Germline lookup yields CDR1 SNHLY and CDR2 FYNNEI. CDR3 region: CASSVTGELFF. Written as DNA, the CDR3 is TGTGCCAGCAGTGTCACCGGGGAGCTGTTTTTT.

V and J are TRBV11-2 and TRBJ2-3, with 7 bases identical to TRBD2. The ends lost 6 bases at V and 2 bases at J; junction bases unmatched: 11. The CDR3 has 16 residues. Germline V gene data show CDR1 as SGHAT and CDR2 as FQNNGV. The CDR3: CASSFSLAGVTDTQYF. CDR3 nucleotides: TGTGCCAGCAGTTTTTCTTTGGCGGGGGTCACAGATACGCAGTATTTT.

The J gene is TRBJ1-2, the V gene TRBV28, with TRBD1 identical over 7 bases. With V trimmed by 6 bases and J by 2 bases, 3 bases remained unmatched. The CDR3 contains 13 residues. Per the germline V gene, CDR1 is MDHEN and CDR2 is SYDVKM. The CDR3 is CASRRTGNYGYTF. CDR3 nucleotide sequence: TGTGCCAGCAGAAGGACAGGAAACTATGGCTACACCTTC.

The chain combines TRBV5-6 with TRBJ1-6, with D perhaps TRBD1 (5 bases). There are 17 residues in the CDR3. V was trimmed by 5 bases and J by 0 bases, leaving 15 bases between them. Germline values: CDR1 SGHDT, CDR2 YYEEEE. CDR3 coding DNA: TGTGCCAGCAGTAGTGGGGGGACCATCTCCTATAATTCACCCCTCCACTTT. Its protein product is CASSSGGTISYNSPLHF.

V gene TRBV3-1 (or the pseudogene TRBV3-2) combines with J gene TRBJ1-2; no clear D gene. Germline CDR1 reads LGHDT; CDR2 reads YNNKEL (reference sequence). Trimming pared 0 bases from V and 8 bases from J, leaving 4 bases between. The CDR3 contains 11 residues. This CDR3 is CASSQEGGYTF. For the CDR3, the DNA is TGTGCCAGCAGCCAAGAAGGGGGCTACACCTTC.

The chain is built from TRBV27 and TRBJ2-5; no clear D gene. V lost 6 bases, J lost 7 bases, and 15 bases lay in between. The length of the CDR3 is 13 residues. Germline lookup yields CDR1 MNHEY and CDR2 SMNVEV (reference sequence). Written as DNA, the CDR3 is TGTGCCAGCAGCACGATACCCCCGGGGACCCAGTACTTC. Encoded protein: CASSTIPPGTQYF.

The chain links TRBV13 to TRBJ1-3, with 12 bases matching TRBD1. The CDR3 loop spans 19 amino acids. CDR1 is PRHDT and CDR2 is FYEKMQ in the germline V gene (reference sequence). The trim removed 3 bases at V and 3 bases at J, leaving 12 bases unmatched. CDR3 DNA: TGTGCCAGCAGCTTCATACCGGGACAGGGGGCGCCGGGTGGAAACACCATATATTTT. The encoded protein is CASSFIPGQGAPGGNTIYF. Variable domain in full (rest from reference TRBV13 and TRBJ1-3): AAGVIQSPRHLIKEKRETATLKCYPIPRHDTVYWYQQGPGQDPQFLISFYEKMQSDKGSIPDRFSAQQFSDYHSELNMSSLELGDSALYFCASSFIPGQGAPGGNTIYFGEGSWLTVV.

This sequence joins TRBV5-6 and TRBJ1-2; no firm D call. This CDR3 comprises 13 residues. Trimming removed 3 bases at V and 4 bases at J, with 10 bases between. Germline loops: CDR1 SGHDT, CDR2 YYEEEE. This chain's CDR3 is CASSSDGRYGYTF. CDR3 nucleotide sequence: TGTGCCAGCAGCTCCGATGGCCGCTATGGCTACACCTTC.

The V call is TRBV2, the J call TRBJ2-3; D may be TRBD2 (5 bases). The CDR3 is 14 amino acids. Trimming took 10 bases from V and 4 from J, leaving 18 bases between them. Germline assignment: CDR1 SNHLY and CDR2 FYNNEI. In DNA, the CDR3 is TGTGCCACTGAGACTAACCTAAGCGCAGATACGCAGTATTTT. Amino acid sequence: CATETNLSADTQYF.

J is TRBJ2-7 and V is TRBV5-1; 8 positions match TRBD2. Germline loops: CDR1 SGHRS, CDR2 YFSETQ. The CDR3 length is 16 residues. J was trimmed by 0 bases and V by 4 bases; bases with no gene match: 9. The CDR3 nucleotides are TGCGCCAGCAGCAAAAATAGCGGGACCAGCTCCTACGAGCAGTACTTC. It codes for CASSKNSGTSSYEQYF.

In the case of this clone: The same CDR3 arises from other DNA sequences in this sample as well. J is TRBJ1-1 and V is TRBV10-3, with unresolved D. Trimming pared 5 bases from V and 1 base from J, leaving 8 bases between. The germline gives CDR1 ENHRY, CDR2 SYGVKD. The CDR3 is 13 amino acids. The CDR3, as DNA: TGTGCCATCAGTAAGGGTGGGAACACTGAAGCTTTCTTT. Translated, it gives CAISKGGNTEAFF.

The J gene is TRBJ2-5, the V gene TRBV7-2; 12 bases align to TRBD2. Per the germline V gene, CDR1 is SGHTA and CDR2 is FQGNSA. Trimming at V came to 2 bases and at J to 5 bases, leaving 12 bases not matched to a gene. The CDR3 sequence is 18 residues long. CDR3 region: CASSLRRGLAGGRETQYF. The CDR3 DNA reads as TGTGCCAGCAGCTTACGCCGGGGCCTAGCGGGGGGGCGGGAGACCCAGTACTTC.

V usage is TRBV12-3 or TRBV12-4 and J usage is TRBJ1-6; D is undetermined. Deletions cut 6 bases from V and 6 bases from J, with 9 bases between. The CDR3 spans 13 residues. The CDR3 reads CASSPQTNSPLHF. DNA for the CDR3: TGTGCCAGCAGCCCTCAGACTAATTCACCCCTCCACTTT.